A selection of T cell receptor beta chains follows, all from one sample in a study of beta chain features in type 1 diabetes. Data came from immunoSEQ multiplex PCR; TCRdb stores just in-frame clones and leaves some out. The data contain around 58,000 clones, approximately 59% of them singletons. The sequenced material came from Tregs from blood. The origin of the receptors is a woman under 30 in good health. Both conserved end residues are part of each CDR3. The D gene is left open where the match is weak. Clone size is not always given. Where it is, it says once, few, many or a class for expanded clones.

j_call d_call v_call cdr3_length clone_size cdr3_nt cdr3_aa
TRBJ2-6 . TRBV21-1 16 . TGTGCCAGCAGCAAAAACAAGAACTCTGGGGCCAACGTCCTGACTTTC CASSKNKNSGANVLTF
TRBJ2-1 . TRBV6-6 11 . TGTGCCAGCAGTTTCCTCAATGAGCAGTTCTTC CASSFLNEQFF
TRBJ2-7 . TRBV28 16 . TGTGCCAGCACCCTAGGCGGAGGCGGGGAGTCCTACGAGCAGTACTTC CASTLGGGGESYEQYF
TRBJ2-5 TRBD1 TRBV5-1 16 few TGCGCCAGCAGCTTTTTCGGACAGGGGGCTGAAGAGACCCAGTACTTC CASSFFGQGAEETQYF
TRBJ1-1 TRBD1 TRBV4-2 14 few TGTGCCAGCAGCCATACCGGGACAGGCGTTGCAGCTTTCTTT CASSHTGTGVAAFF
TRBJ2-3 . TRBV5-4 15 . TGTGCCAGCAGCTCGGGGGGCGCGGGTACAGATACGCAGTATTTT CASSSGGAGTDTQYF
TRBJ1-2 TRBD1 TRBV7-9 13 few TGTGCCAGCAGCTTGGGGACAGGGAATGGCTACACCTTC CASSLGTGNGYTF
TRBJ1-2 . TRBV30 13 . TGTGCCTCATACACGCCGGGGGGCTATGGCTACACCTTC CASYTPGGYGYTF
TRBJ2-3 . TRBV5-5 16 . TGTGCCAGCAGCCTCACCCAAGCGAGCAGCACAGATACGCAGTATTTT CASSLTQASSTDTQYF
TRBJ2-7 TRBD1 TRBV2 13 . TGTGCCAGCAGAGTGACAGGGGACATTGAGCAGTACTTC CASRVTGDIEQYF
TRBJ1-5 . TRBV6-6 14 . TGTGCCAGCAGTTACCCTGAAGGGGGTCAGCCCCAGCATTTT CASSYPEGGQPQHF
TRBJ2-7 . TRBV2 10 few TGTGCCAGCGAAGCTTACGAGCAGTACTTC CASEAYEQYF
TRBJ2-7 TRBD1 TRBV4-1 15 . TGTGCCAGCAGCCAAGAGGCAGGGGGCTCCTACGAGCAGTACTTC CASSQEAGGSYEQYF
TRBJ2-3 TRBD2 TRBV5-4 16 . TGTGCCAGCAGCTGGGGACTAGCGGGAGGTACAGATACGCAGTATTTT CASSWGLAGGTDTQYF